The T cell receptor (beta chain) described here comes from a study of blood T cell repertoires in COVID-19. TCRdb's copy holds only in-frame clones and misses some; the assay was immunoSEQ multiplex PCR. The sample yields 95,000 to 150,000 clones, 85% seen once. Germline CDR1 and CDR2: MNHEY and SVGAGI. The ends lost 4 bases at V and 9 bases at J; junction bases unmatched: 8. The CDR3 covers 15 residues. The chain has TRBV6-5 and TRBJ1-6, with 8 bases lining up with TRBD1. This clonotype originated in a woman at least 80 years old with acute or convalescent COVID-19. Sequencing was performed on peripheral blood. CDR3 coding DNA: TGTGCCAGCAGTTCTCAGGGGGCGTTTAGTTCACCCCTCCACTTT. Amino acids: CASSSQGAFSSPLHF.